This TCR beta chain was retrieved from a study of T-cell memory formation after mild COVID-19. About the research overall: Largely donor-specific sequence clusters came from two donors. Study-wide findings and caveats: Later expanders leaned CD4+, whereas day 15 to 85 contracting clones were balanced CD4/CD8.

Regarding this clonotype: The antigen is unknown.

MiXCR was run by TCRdb on the 5' RACE reads, yielding one entry per CDR3 protein. The repertoire holds over 300,000 distinct CDR3 sequences, with 20% to 25% as singletons. The sample was PBMCs or a T cell subset sorted from them (not recorded which). This TCR came from a man aged 18 to 29 who had mild COVID-19 (a few samples of this study predate the infection). Cell type and time point are not known.

The CDR3 region is CSAREVAGDNEQFF. The CDR3 bases are TGCAGTGCTAGAGAGGTAGCGGGGGACAATGAGCAGTTCTTC. The chain employs TRBV20-1 and TRBJ2-1; 9 nucleotides agree with TRBD2. The ends lost 0 bases at V and 5 bases at J; junction bases unmatched: 2. The CDR3 consists of 14 residues. Per germline, CDR1 DFQATT and CDR2 SNEGSKA (reference sequence).